The rows below give T cell receptor beta chains drawn from one sample of a study of cytomegalovirus exposure and HLA in healthy donors. TCRdb's copy holds only in-frame clones and misses some; the assay was immunoSEQ multiplex PCR. The data contain approximately 150,000 clones, 64% of them singletons. The sequenced sample was PBMCs. The receptors come from a woman aged 25 to 39 in good health and CMV-seropositive. Each CDR3 is given with its conserved first and last residue. Clone size, where shown, is once, few, many, or a class for clones that have expanded.

>TRBV4-1|TRBJ1-1|-|16
CASSPVGRGLNTEAFF
>TRBV10-1|TRBJ1-1|-|13
CASSVQGITEAFF
>TRBV6-4|TRBJ1-2|-|14
CASSDSAGNYGYTF
>TRBV4-1|TRBJ1-2|-|16
CASSQESTRVWHGYTF
>TRBV19|TRBJ1-4|few|15
CASSIRDRGREKLFF
>TRBV2|TRBJ2-1|-|16
CASSRAGGPIYNEQFF
>TRBV4-2|TRBJ1-3|-|11
CASSLAEAIYF
>TRBV19|TRBJ2-7|few|15
CASSISGTTSREQYF
>TRBV2|TRBJ2-3|-|21
CATTNIWGGLQLAGEVDTQYF
>TRBV2|TRBJ1-5|-|12
CASAAPNQPQHF
>TRBV6-5|TRBJ2-7|few|15
CASRNPGQGSHEQYF
>TRBV5-4|TRBJ2-7|-|15
CASSMRQSLSYEQYF
>TRBV5-4|TRBJ2-6|few|16
CASSPDSFPGANVLTF
>TRBV7-2|TRBJ2-5|-|15
CASSIMMGLQETQYF
>TRBV5-1|TRBJ1-6|-|13
CASSLAEGTPLHF
>TRBV10-1|TRBJ1-1|few|15
CASSESRDWDTEAFF
>TRBV7-2|TRBJ2-7|few|14
CASSLAGGPYEQYF
>TRBV2|TRBJ1-2|few|16
CASNNSPRQGVYGYTF
>TRBV2|TRBJ2-7|-|19
CASSESSRRSGHIPYEQYF
>TRBV5-4|TRBJ2-3|-|15
CASSSPGQPTDTQYF
>TRBV6-1|TRBJ2-5|-|13
CASRWTGQETQYF
>TRBV30|TRBJ2-7|-|13
CAWSRTSFNEQYF